This note documents a single T cell receptor beta chain sequence. The V end lost 0 bases, the J end lost 4 bases, and 14 bases lay between the germline ends. This CDR3 is 15 amino acids long. CDR1 is SGHRS, CDR2 YFSETQ, per germline. This sample is drawn from a study of T cell responses to AZD1222 COVID-19 vaccine. The method was immunoSEQ multiplex PCR; TCRdb's version includes in-frame clones alone and lacks a portion of them. This table has about 130,000 clones, under 95% appearing once. The chain recombines TRBV5-1 with TRBJ2-7, with a tentative D call TRBD1 (5 bases). This clonotype was obtained from an adult in good health. The starting material was peripheral blood, obtained on day 0 of AZD1222 vaccination. The CDR3 DNA is TGCGCCAGCAGCTTGGGGTGGCAGGGCGAATACGAGCAGTACTTC. This translates into CASSLGWQGEYEQYF.